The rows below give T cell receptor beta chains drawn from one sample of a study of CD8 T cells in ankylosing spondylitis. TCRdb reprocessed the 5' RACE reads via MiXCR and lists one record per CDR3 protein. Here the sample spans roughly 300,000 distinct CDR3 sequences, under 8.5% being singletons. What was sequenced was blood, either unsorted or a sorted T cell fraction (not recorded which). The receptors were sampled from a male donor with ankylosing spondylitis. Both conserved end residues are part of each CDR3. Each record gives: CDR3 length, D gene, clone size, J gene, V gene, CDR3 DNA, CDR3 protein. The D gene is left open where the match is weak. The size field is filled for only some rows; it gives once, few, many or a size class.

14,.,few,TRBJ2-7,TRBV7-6,TGTGCCAGCAGCTTATCAAGGGGAACCTACGAGCAGTACTTC,CASSLSRGTYEQYF
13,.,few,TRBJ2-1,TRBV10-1,TGCGCCAGCAGTGAGTCGACTCGCAATGAGCAGTTCTTC,CASSESTRNEQFF
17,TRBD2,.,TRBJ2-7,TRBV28,TGTGCCAGCAGTTATGAAGGACTAGCGGGATACAGGTACGAGCAGTACTTC,CASSYEGLAGYRYEQYF
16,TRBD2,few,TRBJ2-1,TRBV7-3,TGTGCCAGCAGCTGGGGTAGCGGGAGACTGGGGAATGAGCAGTTCTTC,CASSWGSGRLGNEQFF
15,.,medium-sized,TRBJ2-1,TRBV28,TGTGCCAGCAGTTTCGACGGGAGCTCCTACAATGAGCAGTTCTTC,CASSFDGSSYNEQFF
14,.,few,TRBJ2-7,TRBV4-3,TGCGCCAGCAGCCCCATCCCATCGGGGACCGAGCAGTACTTC,CASSPIPSGTEQYF
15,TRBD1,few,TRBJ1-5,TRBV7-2,TGTGCCAGCAGTTTGACAGGGGGCCTCAATCAGCCCCAGCATTTT,CASSLTGGLNQPQHF
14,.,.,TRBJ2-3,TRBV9,TGTGCCAGCAGCGTAGGGTCGTTCACAGATACGCAGTATTTT,CASSVGSFTDTQYF
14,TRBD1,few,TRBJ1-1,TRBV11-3,TGTGCCAGCAGCAGAACAGGGGGCCACACTGAAGCTTTCTTT,CASSRTGGHTEAFF
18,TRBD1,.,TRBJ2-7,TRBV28,TGTGCCAGCGGGGTCCCCCCACCGGACAGGGTTGCGCGCGACGAGCAGTACTTC,CASGVPPPDRVARDEQYF
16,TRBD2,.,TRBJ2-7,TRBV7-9,TGTGCCAGCAGCGGCAGAGTTAGCGGGAGGGTCCACGAGCAGTACTTC,CASSGRVSGRVHEQYF
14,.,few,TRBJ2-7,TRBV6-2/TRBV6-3,TGTGCCAGCACCGAAACTAGGCCCTCCTACGAGCAGTACTTC,CASTETRPSYEQYF
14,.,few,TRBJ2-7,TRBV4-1,TGCGCCAGCAGCCAAGAATCGGCCACCTTCGAGCAGTACTTC,CASSQESATFEQYF
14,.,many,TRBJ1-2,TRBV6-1,TGTGCCAGCAGTGAATATCCGACTAACTATGGCTACACCTTC,CASSEYPTNYGYTF
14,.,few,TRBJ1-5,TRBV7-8,TGTGCCAGCAGCTTAAGTCGGCTAAATCAGCCCCAGCATTTT,CASSLSRLNQPQHF
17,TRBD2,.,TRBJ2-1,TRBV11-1,TGTGCCAGCAGCCTCCCGGGACTAGCGGGAGCGGATGATGAGCAGTTCTTC,CASSLPGLAGADDEQFF
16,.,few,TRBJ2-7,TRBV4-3,TGCGCCAGCAGCCAAGATCGAGCTAGAGTTATCAGCGAGCAGTACTTC,CASSQDRARVISEQYF
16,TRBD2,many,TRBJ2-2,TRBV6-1,TGTGCAAGCAGGTCATCTCTAGCGGCGAACACCGGGGAGCTGTTTTTT,CASRSSLAANTGELFF
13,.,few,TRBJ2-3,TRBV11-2,TGTGCCAGCAGCTTAGAATTAGGCGATACGCAGTATTTT,CASSLELGDTQYF
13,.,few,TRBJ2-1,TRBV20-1,TGCAGTGCCCCCTTTGGTGCCAGCAGGAAGAGGTTCTTC,CSAPFGASRKRFF
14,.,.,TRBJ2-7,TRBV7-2,TGTGCCAGCAGCTTATGGACGGACTCCTACGAGCAGTACTTC,CASSLWTDSYEQYF
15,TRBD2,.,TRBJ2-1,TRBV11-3,TGTGCCAGCAGTAATGGGGCGGGAGATTACAATGAGCAGTTCTTC,CASSNGAGDYNEQFF
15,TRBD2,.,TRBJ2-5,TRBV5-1,TGCGCCAGCAGCTTGACCGGGACTAGCGCAGAGACCCAGTACTTC,CASSLTGTSAETQYF
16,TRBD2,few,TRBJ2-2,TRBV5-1,TGCGCCAGCAGCGCGGGACTAGCGGGAGGGACCGGGGAGCTGTTTTTT,CASSAGLAGGTGELFF
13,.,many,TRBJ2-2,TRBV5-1,TGCGCCAGCAGCCCGGCCTCCACCGGGGAGCTGTTTTTT,CASSPASTGELFF
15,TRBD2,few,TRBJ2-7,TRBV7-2,TGTGCCAGCAGCCCTGGGACTAGCGTTTCCTACGAGCAGTACTTC,CASSPGTSVSYEQYF
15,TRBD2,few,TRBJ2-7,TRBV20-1,TGCAGTGCTAGAGATCCGACTAGCGGGACCTACGAGCAGTACTTC,CSARDPTSGTYEQYF
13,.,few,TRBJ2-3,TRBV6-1,TGTGCCAGCAGTCGTGGGACAACAGATACGCAGTATTTT,CASSRGTTDTQYF
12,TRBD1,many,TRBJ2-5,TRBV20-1,TGCAGTGCTACCGACAGGGGAGAGACCCAGTACTTC,CSATDRGETQYF
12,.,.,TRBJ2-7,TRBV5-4,TGTGCCAGCAGCGTGGGGGGCTACGAGCAGTACTTC,CASSVGGYEQYF
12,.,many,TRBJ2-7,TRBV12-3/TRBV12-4,TGTGCCAGCAGTGACAGCTCCTACGAGCAGTACTTC,CASSDSSYEQYF
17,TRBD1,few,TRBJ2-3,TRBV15,TGTGCCACCAGCAGAGGGGTTTCAGGGGGCTGGACAGATACGCAGTATTTT,CATSRGVSGGWTDTQYF
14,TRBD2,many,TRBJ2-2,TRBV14,TGTGCCAGCAGCCCCGCTAGCGGCGCCGGGGAGCTGTTTTTT,CASSPASGAGELFF
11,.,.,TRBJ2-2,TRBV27,TGTGCCAGCAGTTGGCACGGGGAGCTGTTTTTT,CASSWHGELFF
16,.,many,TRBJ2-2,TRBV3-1,TGTGCCAGCAGCCAAGGCTTGGCAGGGAACACCGGGGAGCTGTTTTTT,CASSQGLAGNTGELFF
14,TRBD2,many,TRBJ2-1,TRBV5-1,TGCGCCAGCAGCTGGTCTAGCGGGAATCTTGAGCAGTTCTTC,CASSWSSGNLEQFF
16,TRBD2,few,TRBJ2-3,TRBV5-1,TGCGCCAGCAGCTTGACAGCGGGATTCAGCACAGATACGCAGTATTTT,CASSLTAGFSTDTQYF
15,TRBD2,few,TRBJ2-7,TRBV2,TGTGCCATCAAACCGCGGACTAGCGGGACCTACGAGCAGTACTTC,CAIKPRTSGTYEQYF
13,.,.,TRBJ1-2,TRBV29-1,TGCAGCGTCACGCCCGCTCAAGAGGGTGGCTACACCTTC,CSVTPAQEGGYTF
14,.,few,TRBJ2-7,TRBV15,TGTGCCACGAGTGGACACACCTTTTCCTACGAGCAGTACTTC,CATSGHTFSYEQYF
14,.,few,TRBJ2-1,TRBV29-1,TGCAGCGTAGTGACAGTGAGCTCCTACAATGAGCAGTTCTTC,CSVVTVSSYNEQFF
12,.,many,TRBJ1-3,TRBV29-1,TGCAGCGTTGTAGTCCGGGAGTACACCATATATTTT,CSVVVREYTIYF
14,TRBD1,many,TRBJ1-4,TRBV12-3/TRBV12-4,TGTGCCAGCAGAGCCACGGGACAGGGTGAAAAACTGTTTTTT,CASRATGQGEKLFF
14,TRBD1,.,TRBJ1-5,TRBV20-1,TGCAGTGCTACGGACAGGGGGCGTGGGCAGCCCCAGCATTTT,CSATDRGRGQPQHF
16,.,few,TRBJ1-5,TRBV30,TGTGCCTGGAGTGTGAGTCCCCTGGTGGGGAATCAGCCCCAGCATTTT,CAWSVSPLVGNQPQHF
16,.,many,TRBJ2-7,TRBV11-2,TGTGCCAGCAGCTTGGCCGGGACAACATTATCCTACGAGCAGTACTTC,CASSLAGTTLSYEQYF
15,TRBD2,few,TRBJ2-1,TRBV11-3,TGTGCCAGCAGCTTAGTATCTAGCGGGATTAATGAGCAGTTCTTC,CASSLVSSGINEQFF
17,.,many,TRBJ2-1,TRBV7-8,TGTGCCAGCAGCTTAGGAGAGGGGTGGAGCTCCTACAATGAGCAGTTCTTC,CASSLGEGWSSYNEQFF
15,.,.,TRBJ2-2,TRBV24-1,TGTGCCACCAGTGATCGCCCCCGAAGCACCGGGGAGCTGTTTTTT,CATSDRPRSTGELFF
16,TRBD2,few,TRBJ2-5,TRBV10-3,TGTGCCATCAGCCCAACAGTAGCGGGAGACGGAGAGACCCAGTACTTC,CAISPTVAGDGETQYF